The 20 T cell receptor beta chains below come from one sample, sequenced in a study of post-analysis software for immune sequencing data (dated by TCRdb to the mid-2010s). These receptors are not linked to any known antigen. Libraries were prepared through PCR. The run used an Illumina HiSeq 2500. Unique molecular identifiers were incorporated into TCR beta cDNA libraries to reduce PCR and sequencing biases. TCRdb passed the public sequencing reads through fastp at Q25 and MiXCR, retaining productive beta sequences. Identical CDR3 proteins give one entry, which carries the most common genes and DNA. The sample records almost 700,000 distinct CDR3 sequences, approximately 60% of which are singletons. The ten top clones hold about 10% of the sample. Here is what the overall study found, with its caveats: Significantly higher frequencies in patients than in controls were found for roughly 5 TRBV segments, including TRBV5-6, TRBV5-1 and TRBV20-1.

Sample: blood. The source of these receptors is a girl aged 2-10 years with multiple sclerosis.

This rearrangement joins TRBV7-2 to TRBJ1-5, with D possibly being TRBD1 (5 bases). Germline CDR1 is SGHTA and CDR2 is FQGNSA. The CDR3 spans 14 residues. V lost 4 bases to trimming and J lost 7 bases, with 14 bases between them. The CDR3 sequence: CASSYGADDQPQHF. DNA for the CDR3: TGTGCCAGCAGCTACGGGGCAGATGACCAGCCCCAGCATTTT.

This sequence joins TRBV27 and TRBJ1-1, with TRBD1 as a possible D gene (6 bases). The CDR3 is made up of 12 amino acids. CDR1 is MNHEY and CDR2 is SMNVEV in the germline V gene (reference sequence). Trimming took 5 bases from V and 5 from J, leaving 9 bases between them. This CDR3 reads CASSPRGTEAFF. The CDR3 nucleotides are TGTGCCAGCAGTCCCAGGGGTACTGAAGCTTTCTTT.

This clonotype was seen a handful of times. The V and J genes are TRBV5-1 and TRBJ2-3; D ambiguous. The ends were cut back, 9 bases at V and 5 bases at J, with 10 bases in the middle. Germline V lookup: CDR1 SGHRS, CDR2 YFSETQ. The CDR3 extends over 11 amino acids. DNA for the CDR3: TGCGCCATCGCCGTAGGAGATACGCAGTATTTT. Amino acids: CAIAVGDTQYF.

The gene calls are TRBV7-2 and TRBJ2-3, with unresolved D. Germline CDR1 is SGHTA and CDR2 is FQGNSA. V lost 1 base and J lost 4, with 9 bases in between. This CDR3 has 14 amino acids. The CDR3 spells CASSLGGKADTQYF. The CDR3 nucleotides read TGTGCCAGCAGCTTAGGTGGTAAAGCAGATACGCAGTATTTT.

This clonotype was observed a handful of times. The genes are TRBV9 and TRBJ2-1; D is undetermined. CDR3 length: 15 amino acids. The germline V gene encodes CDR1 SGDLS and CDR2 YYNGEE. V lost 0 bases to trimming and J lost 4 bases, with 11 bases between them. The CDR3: CASSVGAGRYNEQFF. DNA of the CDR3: TGTGCCAGCAGCGTAGGCGCAGGACGGTACAATGAGCAGTTCTTC. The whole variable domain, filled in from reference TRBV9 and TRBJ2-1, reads DSGVTQTPKHLITATGQRVTLRCSPRSGDLSVYWYQQSLDQGLQFLIQYYNGEERAKGNILERFSAQQFPDLHSELNLSSLELGDSALYFCASSVGAGRYNEQFFGPGTRLTVL.

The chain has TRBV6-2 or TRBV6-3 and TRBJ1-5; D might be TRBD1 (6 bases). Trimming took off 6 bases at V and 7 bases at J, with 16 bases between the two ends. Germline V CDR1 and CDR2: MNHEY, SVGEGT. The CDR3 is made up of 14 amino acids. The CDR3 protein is CASSYGGGRQPQHF. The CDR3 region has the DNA TGTGCCAGCAGCTACGGGGGGGGCCGACAGCCCCAGCATTTT.

The CDR3 protein is CASSPTSLVETQYF. The DNA of the CDR3 is TGCGCCAGCAGCCCGACTAGTCTGGTCGAGACCCAGTACTTC. The chain has TRBV5-1 and TRBJ2-7; tentative D call: TRBD2 (6 bases). The J call is uncertain, as TRBJ2-5 better fits the DNA end. The CDR3 has 14 amino acids. Germline V gene lookup returns CDR1 SGHRS and CDR2 YFSETQ.

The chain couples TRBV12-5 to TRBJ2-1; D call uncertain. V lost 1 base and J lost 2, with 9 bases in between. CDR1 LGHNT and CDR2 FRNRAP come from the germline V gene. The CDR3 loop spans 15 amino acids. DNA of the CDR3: TGTGCTAGTGGTTTGGATGTTCAGACCTACAATGAGCAGTTCTTC. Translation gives CASGLDVQTYNEQFF.

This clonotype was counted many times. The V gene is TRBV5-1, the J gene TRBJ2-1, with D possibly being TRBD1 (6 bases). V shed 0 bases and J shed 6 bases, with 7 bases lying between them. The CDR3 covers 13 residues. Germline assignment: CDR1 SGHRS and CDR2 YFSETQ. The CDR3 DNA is TGCGCCAGCAGCTTGGCCAGGGGCAATGAGCAGTTCTTC. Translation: CASSLARGNEQFF.

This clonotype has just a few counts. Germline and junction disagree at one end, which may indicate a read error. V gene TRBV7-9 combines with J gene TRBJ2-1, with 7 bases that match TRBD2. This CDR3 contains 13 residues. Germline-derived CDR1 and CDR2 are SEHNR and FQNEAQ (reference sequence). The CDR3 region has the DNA TGTGCCAGCCGCTTGACTAGCAGCAATGAGCAGTTCTTC. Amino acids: CASRLTSSNEQFF.

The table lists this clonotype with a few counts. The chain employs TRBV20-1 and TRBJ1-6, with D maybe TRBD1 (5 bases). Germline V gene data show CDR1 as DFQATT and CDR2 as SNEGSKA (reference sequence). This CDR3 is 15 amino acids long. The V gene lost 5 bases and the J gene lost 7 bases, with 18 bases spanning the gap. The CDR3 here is CSARTLDTSNSPLHF. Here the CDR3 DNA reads TGCAGTGCTCGGACGCTGGACACTTCGAATTCACCCCTCCACTTT.

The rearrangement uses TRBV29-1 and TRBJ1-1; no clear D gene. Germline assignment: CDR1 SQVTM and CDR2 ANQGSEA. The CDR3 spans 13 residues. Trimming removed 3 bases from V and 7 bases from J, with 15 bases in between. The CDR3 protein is CSVEGRGYGEAFF. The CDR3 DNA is TGCAGCGTTGAGGGCCGAGGGTACGGTGAAGCTTTCTTT.

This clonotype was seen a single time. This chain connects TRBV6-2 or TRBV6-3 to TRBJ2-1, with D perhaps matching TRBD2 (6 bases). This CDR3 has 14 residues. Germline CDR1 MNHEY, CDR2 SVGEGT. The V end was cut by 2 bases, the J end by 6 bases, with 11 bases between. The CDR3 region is CASSYGTSTNEQFF. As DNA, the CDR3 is TGTGCCAGCAGTTACGGAACTAGCACCAATGAGCAGTTCTTC.

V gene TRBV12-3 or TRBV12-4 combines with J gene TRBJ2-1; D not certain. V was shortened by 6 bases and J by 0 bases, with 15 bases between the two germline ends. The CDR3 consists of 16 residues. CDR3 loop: CASRLDRVSSYNEQFF. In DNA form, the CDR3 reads TGTGCCAGCAGACTCGATAGAGTTAGCTCCTACAATGAGCAGTTCTTC.

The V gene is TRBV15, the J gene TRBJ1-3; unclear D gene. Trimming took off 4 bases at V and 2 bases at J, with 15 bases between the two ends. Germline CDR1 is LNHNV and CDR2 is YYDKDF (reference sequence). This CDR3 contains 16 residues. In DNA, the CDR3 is TGTGCCACCAGCATACGGGGAGGCTCAGCTGGAAACACCATATATTTT. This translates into CATSIRGGSAGNTIYF.

For the CDR3, the DNA is TGTGCCAGCAGTTGGCACTACACCGGGGAGCTGTTTTTT. Translating gives CASSWHYTGELFF. The chain links TRBV12-3 or TRBV12-4 to TRBJ2-2; unclear D gene. V was trimmed by 4 bases and J by 3 bases, leaving 6 bases between them. The CDR3 extends over 13 amino acids.

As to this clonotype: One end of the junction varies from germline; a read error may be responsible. Here the CDR3 reads CASSTGTAGANVRTF. The CDR3 DNA is TGCGCCAGCAGCACAGGGACGGCTGGGGCCAACGTCCGGACTTTC. The rearrangement uses TRBV5-1 and TRBJ2-6; possibly TRBD1 for D (6 bases). Per germline, CDR1 SGHRS and CDR2 YFSETQ. This CDR3 is 15 amino acids long.

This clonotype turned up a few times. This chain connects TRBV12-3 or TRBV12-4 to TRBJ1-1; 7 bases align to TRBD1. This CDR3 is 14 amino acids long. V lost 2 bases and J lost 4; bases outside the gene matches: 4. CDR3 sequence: CASSLRQGATEAFF. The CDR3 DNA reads TGTGCCAGCAGTTTAAGACAGGGTGCCACTGAAGCTTTCTTT.

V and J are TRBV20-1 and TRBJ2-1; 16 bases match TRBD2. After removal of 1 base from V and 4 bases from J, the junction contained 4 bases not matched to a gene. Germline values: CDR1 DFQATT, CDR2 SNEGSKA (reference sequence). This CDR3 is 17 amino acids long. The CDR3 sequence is CSARGLGLAGGYNEQFF. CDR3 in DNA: TGCAGTGCTAGAGGTCTGGGACTAGCGGGGGGGTACAATGAGCAGTTCTTC.

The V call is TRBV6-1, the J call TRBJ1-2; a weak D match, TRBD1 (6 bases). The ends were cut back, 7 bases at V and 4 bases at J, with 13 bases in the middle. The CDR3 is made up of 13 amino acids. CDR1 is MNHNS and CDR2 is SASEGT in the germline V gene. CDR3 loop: CASNTGLSYGYTF. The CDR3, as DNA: TGTGCCAGCAACACAGGGTTGTCCTATGGCTACACCTTC.